The 20 T cell receptor beta chains in this list originate from one sample, sequenced in a study of human T cells and chemical hapten exposure. MiXCR, applied by TCRdb to the RACE reads, yields one record per CDR3 protein. The data hold 45,000 to 60,000 distinct CDR3 sequences, with over 8% observed a single time. The sample's time point: pre-sensitization, week 0. The treatment denotes: therapeutic diphenylcyclopropenone sensitization with weekly scalp DPC. Sequenced material: whole blood, taken in connection with sensitization to the hapten diphenylcyclopropenone (DPC). These receptors came from a woman aged 35 to 49 with alopecia areata. Some clones in this sample may be carry-over from other donors' samples.

The rearrangement uses TRBV20-1 and TRBJ1-6; no definite D call. Germline lookup yields CDR1 DFQATT and CDR2 SNEGSKA (reference sequence). The CDR3 runs to 17 residues. V was trimmed by 2 bases and J by 6 bases, leaving 20 bases between them. The CDR3 DNA sequence: TGCAGTGCTAGACCTATTACTTTGAGGCAGATTAATTCACCCCTCCACTTT. It specifies CSARPITLRQINSPLHF.

At least ten counts were recorded for this clonotype. The genes are TRBV7-6 and TRBJ1-3; D not certain. This CDR3 has 15 residues. CDR1 is SGHVS and CDR2 is FNYEAQ in the germline V gene. The V end lost 5 bases, the J end lost 0 bases, and 11 bases lay between the germline ends. CDR3 in amino acids: CASSRDPSSGNTIYF. The CDR3 bases are TGTGCCAGCAGCCGAGACCCGAGCTCTGGAAACACCATATATTTT.

A few counts support this clonotype. The CDR3 reads CAIRGQGAISPYNEQFF. CDR3 nucleotide sequence: TGTGCCATCAGGGGACAGGGGGCCATCAGCCCCTACAATGAGCAGTTCTTC. The rearrangement joins TRBV10-3 to TRBJ2-1; 12 bases line up with TRBD1. The junction had 8 bases not matched to a gene; V was cut back by 6 bases and J by 2 bases. Germline loops: CDR1 ENHRY, CDR2 SYGVKD. The CDR3 is made up of 17 amino acids.

This clonotype has just a few counts. This chain links TRBV4-3 with TRBJ2-3; D ambiguous. Trimming removed 1 base at V and 2 bases at J, with 13 bases between. The CDR3 totals 16 residues. The germline V gene has CDR1 LGHNA and CDR2 YSLEER. The CDR3 loop is CASSQGFGGNTDTQYF. The CDR3 coding sequence is TGCGCCAGCAGCCAAGGTTTTGGCGGCAACACAGATACGCAGTATTTT.

In its sample, this clonotype was seen many times. The genes are TRBV4-1 and TRBJ2-3; no clear D. CDR1 MGHRA and CDR2 YSYEKL come from the germline V gene. V lost 4 bases, J lost 3 bases, and 5 bases lay in between. The CDR3 has 12 amino acids. The DNA of the CDR3 is TGCGCCAGCAGCCTGCAAACAGATACGCAGTATTTT. Translating gives CASSLQTDTQYF.

This clonotype was found many times. The chain recombines TRBV15 with TRBJ2-2; 7 bases are shared with TRBD1. Germline V gene sequence: CDR1 LNHNV, CDR2 YYDKDF (reference sequence). There are 19 residues in the CDR3. V dropped 2 bases and J dropped 5; count of bases not matched to a gene: 17. CDR3 protein: CATSRSGGQRIARTGELFF. CDR3 bases: TGTGCCACCAGCAGAAGTGGGGGACAGCGAATAGCGCGGACCGGGGAGCTGTTTTTT.

This clonotype appeared many times. The V gene is TRBV19, the J gene TRBJ1-5; the match to TRBD1 covers 12 bases. The germline V gene has CDR1 LNHDA and CDR2 SQIVND (reference sequence). The CDR3 consists of 17 residues. V lost 5 bases to trimming and J lost 4 bases; unmatched junction nucleotides: 9. The CDR3 region has the DNA TGTGCCAGTAGTGCCCGGGACAGGGGGCTTTCGAATCAGCCCCAGCATTTT. Its translation: CASSARDRGLSNQPQHF.

The chain uses TRBV7-2 and TRBJ1-4; the match to TRBD1 covers 8 bases. The CDR3 runs to 15 residues. Trimming cost V 5 bases and J 4 bases; bases outside gene matches: 6. The V gene's germline CDR1 is SGHTA and CDR2 FQGNSA. CDR3 sequence reads: CASSPRTGFNEKLFF. CDR3 nucleotides: TGTGCCAGCAGCCCCCGGACAGGGTTTAATGAAAAACTGTTTTTT.

This clonotype was seen repeatedly, ten times or more. The chain couples TRBV7-9 to TRBJ1-2; D perhaps matches TRBD1 (5 bases). V lost 6 bases to trimming and J lost 6 bases, with 14 bases between them. This CDR3 is built from 13 residues. Looked up from germline, CDR1 is SEHNR and CDR2 is FQNEAQ (reference sequence). The CDR3 nucleotides read TGTGCCAGCAGTCCTAGGGACGGCCATGGCTACACCTTC. Amino acid sequence: CASSPRDGHGYTF. Supplemented by reference TRBV7-9 and TRBJ1-2, the full variable domain reads DTGVSQNPRHKITKRGQNVTFRCDPISEHNRLYWYRQTLGQGPEFLTYFQNEAQLEKSRLLSDRFSAERPKGSFSTLEIQRTEQGDSAMYLCASSPRDGHGYTFGSGTRLTVV.

The sample holds many counts of this clonotype. The rearrangement links TRBV12-3 or TRBV12-4 to TRBJ1-4, with 7 positions matching TRBD1. CDR3 length equals 14 residues. The ends lost 5 bases at V and 2 bases at J; junction bases unmatched: 2. The CDR3 reads CASSAGQTNEKLFF. CDR3 bases: TGTGCCAGCAGTGCGGGACAGACTAATGAAAAACTGTTTTTT.

This clonotype was recorded many times. The chain has TRBV7-2 and TRBJ2-4; D unresolved. CDR3 length equals 15 residues. The germline V gene has CDR1 SGHTA and CDR2 FQGNSA. V lost 5 bases to trimming and J lost 0 bases, with 11 bases between them. CDR3 protein: CASSQNMQAKNIQYF. The CDR3 bases are TGTGCCAGCAGCCAGAACATGCAAGCCAAAAACATTCAGTACTTC.

This clonotype was found many times. The V and J genes are TRBV20-1 and TRBJ2-2, with a possible D match to TRBD1 (5 bases). This CDR3 spans 19 amino acids. V shed 3 bases and J shed 5 bases, with 28 bases lying between them. The germline gives CDR1 DFQATT, CDR2 SNEGSKA (reference sequence). Written as DNA, the CDR3 is TGCAGTGCTAGGATGACCGCCTGGGGCGCCTCGCCTAGGACCGGGGAGCTGTTTTTT. Translating it yields CSARMTAWGASPRTGELFF.

Many counts were recorded for this clonotype. The chain employs TRBV19 and TRBJ2-1; D tentatively reads TRBD1 or TRBD2 (5 bases each). CDR3 length: 15 amino acids. Trimming took off 4 bases at V and 9 bases at J, with 19 bases between the two ends. Germline-derived CDR1 and CDR2 are LNHDA and SQIVND (reference sequence). CDR3 coding DNA: TGTGCCAGTAGTACCTCCGGGACCCGAGGGCTTGAGCAGTTCTTC. Translating it yields CASSTSGTRGLEQFF.

This clonotype was seen many times. The chain has TRBV11-2 and TRBJ1-2; no definite D call. The CDR3 runs to 13 residues. The V and J ends lost 6 bases and 4 bases respectively, with 12 bases between them. Germline CDR1 is SGHAT and CDR2 is FQNNGV. In nucleotides, the CDR3 is TGTGCCAGCAGTCATGACGGGATCTATGGCTACACCTTC. The encoded protein is CASSHDGIYGYTF. The entire variable domain, with the rest obtained from reference TRBV11-2 and TRBJ1-2, is as follows: EAGVAQSPRYKIIEKRQSVAFWCNPISGHATLYWYQQILGQGPKLLIQFQNNGVVDDSQLPKDRFSAERLKGVDSTLKIQPAKLEDSAVYLCASSHDGIYGYTFGSGTRLTVV.

J is TRBJ1-1 and V is TRBV29-1; no definite D call. The CDR3 is 12 amino acids. The V end lost 7 bases, the J end lost 5 bases, and 14 bases lay between the germline ends. Germline values: CDR1 SQVTM, CDR2 ANQGSEA. The CDR3 spells CSAGNGRTEAFF. In nucleotides, the CDR3 is TGCAGCGCTGGGAATGGGAGGACTGAAGCTTTCTTT.

This chain joins TRBV7-2 and TRBJ1-6; the match to TRBD1 covers 7 bases. Germline-derived CDR1 and CDR2 are SGHTA and FQGNSA. CDR3 length: 15 amino acids. After removal of 5 bases from V and 6 bases from J, the junction contained 7 bases not matched to a gene. The CDR3 reads CASSPEGTANSPLHF. The DNA for the CDR3 is TGTGCCAGCAGCCCCGAGGGGACAGCTAATTCACCCCTCCACTTT.

V and J are TRBV7-3 and TRBJ1-1; TRBD1 matches 7 bases. J lost 5 bases, V lost 6 bases, and 12 bases had no gene match. The CDR3 spans 15 residues. Germline assignment: CDR1 SGHTA and CDR2 FQGTGA. CDR3 amino acids: CASSIRQGWGTEAFF. The CDR3 DNA is TGTGCCAGCAGTATACGACAGGGATGGGGAACTGAAGCTTTCTTT.

With respect to this clonotype: A read error may account for a junction end that differs from germline. The CDR3 sequence: CASSLAPTDAQYF. CDR3 sequence (DNA): TGCGCCAGCAGCTTGGCCCCCACAGATGCGCAGTATTTT. The V gene is TRBV5-1, the J gene TRBJ2-3; D gene ambiguous. This CDR3 has 13 amino acids. Germline CDR1 reads SGHRS; CDR2 reads YFSETQ.

This chain uses TRBV7-2 with TRBJ2-1, with 7 nucleotides matching TRBD1. The V and J ends lost 5 bases and 8 bases, in that order; junction bases with no gene match: 12. The CDR3 is made up of 15 amino acids. Germline CDR1 is SGHTA and CDR2 is FQGNSA. Written as DNA, the CDR3 is TGTGCCAGCAGCACCACGGGACAGACGCCCCATGAGCAGTTCTTC. Translation gives CASSTTGQTPHEQFF.

The sample holds many counts of this clonotype. The V gene is TRBV28, the J gene TRBJ1-1; the D is unclear. V shed 7 bases and J shed 6 bases, with 12 bases lying between them. CDR3 size: 12 residues. Looked up from germline, CDR1 is MDHEN and CDR2 is SYDVKM. The CDR3 spells CASTPPGSEAFF. The CDR3, as DNA: TGTGCCAGCACCCCCCCGGGCTCTGAAGCTTTCTTT.